This TCR beta chain stems from a study of CD8 T cells in Susac syndrome. It was with random hexamers that about 0.45 to 1 ug RNA was reverse transcribed. TCRdb re-called the immunoSEQ multiplex PCR reads through MiXCR, storing one row per CDR3 protein. The sample yields about 200,000 distinct CDR3 sequences, 85% to 95% seen once. Germline V lookup: CDR1 SGHRS, CDR2 YFSETQ. The V and J ends lost 4 bases and 7 bases, in that order; junction bases with no gene match: 8. This CDR3 contains 14 residues. The rearrangement joins TRBV5-1 to TRBJ2-4, with 7 bases identical to TRBD1. The material sequenced was CD4+ T cells from PBMCs. The sequence derives from a human donor in good health. The CDR3 loop is CASSPGTAANIQYF. CDR3 DNA sequence: TGCGCCAGCAGCCCGGGGACAGCAGCCAACATTCAGTACTTC.